These 23 T cell receptor beta chains share one sample of origin, sequenced in a study of shared clonotypes between healthy human individuals. This table comes from immunoSEQ multiplex PCR, and its TCRdb copy is limited to in-frame clones, with some not included. The sample carries 1.4 million to 1.5 million clones, roughly 97% recorded once. The specimen was naive CD4+ T cells sorted from blood. Subset described: CD45RA+ positively selected. Every receptor here comes from a man aged 25 to 40 in good health.

This sequence joins TRBV9 and TRBJ2-6, with D perhaps matching TRBD1 or TRBD2 (5 bases each). Per germline, CDR1 SGDLS and CDR2 YYNGEE. V lost 4 bases and J lost 3, with 17 bases in between. This CDR3 region has 17 residues. CDR3 loop: CASSSGAGGYGANVLTF. DNA of the CDR3: TGTGCCAGCAGCTCCGGGGCAGGCGGCTATGGGGCCAACGTCCTGACTTTC. Full variable domain (rest looked up from reference TRBV9 and TRBJ2-6): DSGVTQTPKHLITATGQRVTLRCSPRSGDLSVYWYQQSLDQGLQFLIQYYNGEERAKGNILERFSAQQFPDLHSELNLSSLELGDSALYFCASSSGAGGYGANVLTFGAGSRLTVL.

This chain connects TRBV2 to TRBJ2-3, with 10 bases aligning to TRBD1. Germline CDR1 SNHLY, CDR2 FYNNEI. The CDR3 is 16 residues long. V shed 4 bases and J 2 bases; nucleotides not matched to a gene: 6. This CDR3 is CASSVGQGGTTDTQYF. The CDR3 region has the DNA TGTGCCAGCAGTGTTGGACAGGGGGGAACCACAGATACGCAGTATTTT.

This clone was seen a single time. The rearrangement uses TRBV9 and TRBJ2-5, with D unclear. The germline gives CDR1 SGDLS, CDR2 YYNGEE. This CDR3 has 11 amino acids. Trimming shortened V by 4 bases and J by 4 bases, and 5 bases separated the two germline ends. The CDR3 reads CASSHGETQYF. CDR3 bases: TGTGCCAGCAGCCATGGAGAGACCCAGTACTTC.

The chain links TRBV9 to TRBJ2-7, with a possible D match to TRBD1 (5 bases). From germline, CDR1 is SGDLS and CDR2 YYNGEE. The CDR3 is 16 residues long. V dropped 3 bases and J dropped 1 base, with 17 bases sitting between them. The CDR3 loop reads CASSGKAGHSSYEQYF. The DNA of the CDR3 is TGTGCCAGCAGCGGAAAAGCAGGACATTCTTCCTACGAGCAGTACTTC.

This clone was observed once. The V and J genes are TRBV11-2 and TRBJ2-7; 8 bases are a match to TRBD2. Germline loops: CDR1 SGHAT, CDR2 FQNNGV. CDR3 size: 13 residues. V lost 5 bases to trimming and J lost 4 bases; unmatched junction nucleotides: 4. The CDR3 coding sequence is TGTGCCAGCAGCGTACGGGAGGGTTACGAGCAGTACTTC. Protein product: CASSVREGYEQYF.

The chain employs TRBV5-1 and TRBJ2-5, with 7 bases matching TRBD2. With 4 bases clipped from V and 0 bases from J, the junction kept 6 bases outside the gene matches. Per the germline V gene, CDR1 is SGHRS and CDR2 is YFSETQ. The CDR3 sequence is 15 residues long. The CDR3 coding sequence is TGCGCCAGCAGCCCGGGGGGAGGGTACCAAGAGACCCAGTACTTC. It encodes CASSPGGGYQETQYF.

This clone was observed a single time. The chain joins TRBV6-1 to TRBJ2-2; D is undetermined. The V gene's germline CDR1 is MNHNS and CDR2 SASEGT. The CDR3 runs to 15 residues. Trimming shortened V by 2 bases and J by 2 bases, and 9 bases separated the two germline ends. The CDR3 DNA sequence: TGTGCCAGCAGTGAAAGAATCCTTAACACCGGGGAGCTGTTTTTT. It yields the protein CASSERILNTGELFF.

This CDR3 is CAWSAPNSQPQHF. The CDR3 nucleotides are TGTGCCTGGAGTGCGCCGAATAGTCAGCCCCAGCATTTT. The chain has TRBV30 and TRBJ1-5; D is undetermined. The germline gives CDR1 GTSNPN, CDR2 SVGIG (reference sequence). V shed 1 base and J shed 6 bases, with 10 bases lying between them. This CDR3 spans 13 amino acids.

This chain joins TRBV23-1 and TRBJ1-5; a possible D gene is TRBD1 (5 bases). TRBV23-1 is labeled an ORF, and its function is uncertain. V gave up 1 base and J gave up 6 bases, with 22 bases separating them. The CDR3 contains 18 residues. The CDR3 DNA is TGCGCCAGCAGTCAATGGACGGGACTAATGGAAGATATTCAGCCCCAGCATTTT. As protein: CASSQWTGLMEDIQPQHF.

This clone was detected once. V gene TRBV5-4 combines with J gene TRBJ2-5, with a possible D match to TRBD2 (5 bases). Per the germline V gene, CDR1 is SGHNT and CDR2 is YYREEE (reference sequence). This CDR3 comprises 15 residues. V was clipped by 0 bases and J by 1 base, with 10 bases between them. Here the CDR3 DNA reads TGTGCCAGCAGCTTGGACCCTAGCACCCAAGAGACCCAGTACTTC. Protein product: CASSLDPSTQETQYF.

V and J are TRBV11-2 and TRBJ1-2, with 8 bases that match TRBD1. The CDR3 runs 14 residues. The ends lost 4 bases at V and 4 bases at J; junction bases unmatched: 5. Germline loops: CDR1 SGHAT, CDR2 FQNNGV. The CDR3: CASSSWTGSYGYTF. DNA for the CDR3: TGTGCCAGCAGCTCCTGGACAGGGAGCTATGGCTACACCTTC.

This CDR3 is CASSLGGLAGTSSYNEQFF. For the CDR3, the DNA is TGTGCCAGCAGCTTAGGAGGCCTAGCGGGTACGAGCTCCTACAATGAGCAGTTCTTC. The chain has TRBV13 and TRBJ2-1; 8 nucleotides line up with TRBD2. V was pared by 0 bases and J by 0 bases, with 10 bases of the junction left unmatched. In germline, CDR1 is PRHDT, CDR2 FYEKMQ (reference sequence). The CDR3 consists of 19 residues.

This chain connects TRBV7-2 to TRBJ2-3, with 8 bases lining up with TRBD2. V shed 6 bases, J shed 6 bases, and the junction held 8 bases outside the gene matches. Germline CDR1 SGHTA, CDR2 FQGNSA. The CDR3 consists of 14 residues. DNA for the CDR3: TGTGCCAGCAGACATACTAGCGGTCTTGATACGCAGTATTTT. Translated, it gives CASRHTSGLDTQYF.

The chain joins TRBV6-6 to TRBJ2-3, with D hard to call. The CDR3 is 16 amino acids. Germline V gene sequence: CDR1 MNHNY, CDR2 SVGAGI (reference sequence). V was cut by 2 bases and J by 4 bases, with 16 bases left in between. CDR3 sequence reads: CASSYISGRFADTQYF. CDR3 sequence (DNA): TGTGCCAGCAGTTACATATCGGGTAGATTCGCAGATACGCAGTATTTT.

This chain uses TRBV10-1 with TRBJ1-2; D is unresolved. The germline gives CDR1 WNHNN, CDR2 SYGVQD (reference sequence). The CDR3 runs to 13 residues. Trimming pared 2 bases from V and 3 bases from J, leaving 7 bases between. The CDR3 loop is CASSETLYYGYTF. The CDR3 DNA follows: TGCGCCAGCAGTGAGACGTTATACTATGGCTACACCTTC.

The V gene is TRBV18, the J gene TRBJ2-3, with TRBD2 matching over 8 bases. CDR1 and CDR2 from the germline V gene are KGHSH and LQKENI. The CDR3 is 16 amino acids. V lost 1 base and J lost 4; bases outside the gene matches: 7. The CDR3 loop is CASSPRSGRTADTQYF. CDR3 DNA sequence: TGTGCCAGCTCACCACGAAGCGGGAGAACGGCAGATACGCAGTATTTT.

The chain recombines TRBV12-5 with TRBJ2-1; 7 nucleotides match TRBD1. The J segment lost 3 bases and the V segment lost 5 bases, leaving 16 bases of the junction unmatched. The CDR3 is 18 amino acids. Germline CDR1 LGHNT, CDR2 FRNRAP. The CDR3 spells CASGLQTTGERFYNEQFF. The CDR3 DNA reads TGTGCTAGTGGTCTACAAACTACAGGGGAGAGGTTCTACAATGAGCAGTTCTTC.

This chain links TRBV20-1 with TRBJ2-1; TRBD2 matches 7 bases. The length of the CDR3 is 11 residues. Per germline, CDR1 DFQATT and CDR2 SNEGSKA (reference sequence). CDR3 nucleotide sequence: TGCACTCCGACTAGCAATAATGAGCAGTTCTTC. Translating gives CTPTSNNEQFF.

The CDR3 protein is CAWSVPSGDYNEQFF. DNA of the CDR3: TGTGCCTGGAGTGTACCGAGCGGGGATTACAATGAGCAGTTCTTC. The rearrangement joins TRBV30 to TRBJ2-1, with 7 bases identical to TRBD2. The ends lost 0 bases at V and 4 bases at J; junction bases unmatched: 6. This CDR3 is 15 amino acids long. In germline, CDR1 is GTSNPN, CDR2 SVGIG (reference sequence).

The chain has TRBV29-1 and TRBJ2-6, with no clear D. Germline-derived CDR1 and CDR2 are SQVTM and ANQGSEA. The CDR3 loop spans 14 amino acids. With 5 bases removed from V and 0 bases from J, the gap between germline ends came to 8 bases. CDR3 sequence (DNA): TGCAGCGTTTTAGAGAGCTCTGGGGCCAACGTCCTGACTTTC. Translated, it gives CSVLESSGANVLTF.

As concerns this clone: This could be a read error, since a much larger clone is one nucleotide away. This chain uses TRBV5-4 with TRBJ1-2; D remains ambiguous. Germline V CDR1 and CDR2: SGHNT, YYREEE (reference sequence). Trimming removed 0 bases at V and 0 bases at J, with 6 bases between. This CDR3 comprises 14 residues. The CDR3: CASSLEDPNYGYTF. CDR3 sequence (DNA): TGTGCCAGCAGCTTGGAAGACCCTAACTATGGCTACACCTTC.

V gene TRBV7-6 combines with J gene TRBJ2-2, with TRBD2 matching over 11 bases. V shed 7 bases and J 4 bases; nucleotides not matched to a gene: 5. The CDR3 consists of 15 residues. Germline V gene data show CDR1 as SGHVS and CDR2 as FNYEAQ. This CDR3 reads CASTIGLAGTGELFF. DNA of the CDR3: TGTGCCAGCACCATAGGACTAGCGGGCACCGGGGAGCTGTTTTTT.

For the CDR3, the DNA is TGTGCCAGCAGCTTAGGCTCGGCCAAGGCCCCGGGGAAACTGTTTTTT. Translated, it gives CASSLGSAKAPGKLFF. The chain carries TRBV7-9 and TRBJ1-4, with D unresolved. Trimming cost V 1 base and J 11 bases, with 20 bases left between them. Germline lookup yields CDR1 SEHNR and CDR2 FQNEAQ (reference sequence). The length of the CDR3 is 16 residues. Full variable domain (remainder filled in from reference TRBV7-9 and TRBJ1-4): DTGVSQNPRHKITKRGQNVTFRCDPISEHNRLYWYRQTLGQGPEFLTYFQNEAQLEKSRLLSDRFSAERPKGSFSTLEIQRTEQGDSAMYLCASSLGSAKAPGKLFFGSGTQLSVL.